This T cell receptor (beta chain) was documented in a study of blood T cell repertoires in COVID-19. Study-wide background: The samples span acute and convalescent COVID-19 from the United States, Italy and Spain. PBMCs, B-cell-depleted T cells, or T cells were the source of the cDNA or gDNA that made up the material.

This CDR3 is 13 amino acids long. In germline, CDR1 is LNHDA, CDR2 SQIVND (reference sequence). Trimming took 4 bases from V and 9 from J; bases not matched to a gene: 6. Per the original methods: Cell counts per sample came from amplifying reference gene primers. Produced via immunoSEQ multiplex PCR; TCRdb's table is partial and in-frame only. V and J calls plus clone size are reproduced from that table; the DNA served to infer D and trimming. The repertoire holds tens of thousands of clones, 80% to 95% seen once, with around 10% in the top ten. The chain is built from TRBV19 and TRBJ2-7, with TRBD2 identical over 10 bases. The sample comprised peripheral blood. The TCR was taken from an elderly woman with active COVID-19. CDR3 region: CASSTLAGVVQYF. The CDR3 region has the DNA TGTGCCAGTAGTACCCTAGCGGGAGTGGTGCAGTACTTC.